These 10 T cell receptor beta chains share one sample of origin, sequenced in a study of T cell clones after liver transplantation. Only in-frame clones appear in the TCRdb table, and some are missing; sequencing was by immunoSEQ multiplex PCR. The table records approximately 18,000 clones, around 87% of them present only once. The sequenced sample was CD8+ T cells from blood, obtained just over 45 months after liver transplant. These receptors came from a human patient who received a liver transplant. Some of the T cells may derive from the graft donor.

This chain joins TRBV30 and TRBJ2-1; TRBD1 is a possible D gene (5 bases). CDR1 is GTSNPN and CDR2 is SVGIG in the germline V gene (reference sequence). The CDR3 is 14 residues long. The germline V and J ends were trimmed by 3 bases and 0 bases, with 9 bases remaining between them. CDR3 DNA sequence: TGTGCCTGGAGCCAGGGTGCCTCCTACAATGAGCAGTTCTTC. It yields the protein CAWSQGASYNEQFF.

The chain has TRBV27 and TRBJ2-7, with D unresolved. CDR1 and CDR2 from the germline V gene are MNHEY and SMNVEV (reference sequence). This CDR3 has 12 amino acids. The V and J ends lost 7 bases and 4 bases respectively, with 11 bases between them. In nucleotides, the CDR3 is TGTGCCAGCACCTCCCCGACATACGAGCAGTACTTC. Translated: CASTSPTYEQYF.

The J gene is TRBJ1-4, the V gene TRBV14, with D hard to call. The germline V gene encodes CDR1 SGHDN and CDR2 FVKESK. V gave up 3 bases and J gave up 7 bases, with 12 bases separating them. This CDR3 comprises 14 residues. CDR3 sequence: CASSHSRLGEKLFF. For the CDR3, the DNA is TGTGCCAGCAGCCACTCCCGACTAGGTGAAAAACTGTTTTTT.

The chain carries TRBV28 and TRBJ2-7, with 10 bases matching TRBD1. The CDR3 extends over 15 amino acids. Looked up from germline, CDR1 is MDHEN and CDR2 is SYDVKM. Trimming took 5 bases from V and 2 from J; bases not matched to a gene: 6. The CDR3 sequence: CASSLTGQGTYEQYF. The CDR3 DNA is TGTGCCAGCAGTCTCACGGGACAGGGGACCTACGAGCAGTACTTC. Complete variable domain (other parts from reference TRBV28 and TRBJ2-7): DVKVTQSSRYLVKRTGEKVFLECVQDMDHENMFWYRQDPGLGLRLIYFSYDVKMKEKGDIPEGYSVSREKKERFSLILESASTNQTSMYLCASSLTGQGTYEQYFGPGTRLTVT.

This clone has only a few counts. The V and J genes are TRBV19 and TRBJ2-1, with TRBD2 matching 8 bases. The CDR3 is made up of 16 amino acids. V was pared by 3 bases and J by 6 bases, with 10 bases of the junction left unmatched. Germline loops: CDR1 LNHDA, CDR2 SQIVND (reference sequence). The CDR3 spells CASSIGAGVLVNEQFF. CDR3 coding DNA: TGTGCCAGTAGTATTGGAGCGGGAGTGCTCGTCAATGAGCAGTTCTTC.

The chain joins TRBV9 to TRBJ1-5; no clear D gene. With 2 bases removed from V and 1 base from J, the gap between germline ends came to 4 bases. The CDR3 has 13 residues. The germline CDR1 and CDR2 sequences are SGDLS and YYNGEE. The CDR3 DNA sequence: TGTGCCAGCAGCGTGTGGAGCAATCAGCCCCAGCATTTT. The encoded protein is CASSVWSNQPQHF.

The CDR3 sequence: CASSLLPGGEGYTF. CDR3 DNA sequence: TGTGCCAGCAGCTTATTACCAGGCGGGGAAGGCTACACCTTC. The rearrangement links TRBV13 to TRBJ1-2; no clear D gene. V was pared by 2 bases and J by 8 bases, with 15 bases between. Germline CDR1 is PRHDT and CDR2 is FYEKMQ (reference sequence). The length of the CDR3 is 14 residues.

V is TRBV4-1 and J is TRBJ1-1, with D unclear. The germline V gene encodes CDR1 MGHRA and CDR2 YSYEKL. The CDR3 contains 12 residues. V lost 1 base and J lost 8, with 8 bases in between. The CDR3 DNA follows: TGCGCCAGCAGCCAAGTCGACCGAGAAGCTTTCTTT. Translated: CASSQVDREAFF.

The CDR3 DNA is TGTGCCAGCAGTTTAGGACAGAACACTGAAGCTTTCTTT. It codes for CASSLGQNTEAFF. The chain couples TRBV27 to TRBJ1-1; TRBD1 is a possible D gene (5 bases). Germline V gene lookup returns CDR1 MNHEY and CDR2 SMNVEV (reference sequence). This CDR3 comprises 13 residues. The V end was cut by 2 bases, the J end by 1 base, with 5 bases between.

The gene calls are TRBV7-2 and TRBJ2-7; the D call may be TRBD1 or TRBD2 (5 bases each). The ends were cut back, 3 bases at V and 7 bases at J, with 22 bases in the middle. This CDR3 is built from 16 residues. Germline-derived CDR1 and CDR2 are SGHTA and FQGNSA. The CDR3 nucleotides read TGTGCCAGCAGCTTTGACCCCGAGGGGCCTACCGGGGAGCAGTACTTC. It yields the protein CASSFDPEGPTGEQYF.